This TCR beta chain was identified during a study of blood T cell repertoires in COVID-19. V lost 6 bases and J lost 9, with 18 bases in between. This CDR3 comprises 15 residues. Germline loops: CDR1 SGHAT, CDR2 FQNNGV. The method was immunoSEQ multiplex PCR; TCRdb's version includes in-frame clones alone and lacks a portion of them. This repertoire shows about 160,000 clones, about 88% found once; its top ten account for around 17%. The chain carries TRBV11-2 and TRBJ1-6; a weak D match, TRBD1 (5 bases). Material for sequencing was peripheral blood. The clonotype was recovered from a man in his fifties or sixties with active or convalescent COVID-19. CDR3: CASSLSRGGGSPLHF. For the CDR3, the DNA is TGTGCCAGCAGTTTGTCTCGGGGGGGTGGTTCACCCCTCCACTTT. Drawing the rest from reference TRBV11-2 and TRBJ1-6, the complete variable domain is EAGVAQSPRYKIIEKRQSVAFWCNPISGHATLYWYQQILGQGPKLLIQFQNNGVVDDSQLPKDRFSAERLKGVDSTLKIQPAKLEDSAVYLCASSLSRGGGSPLHFGNGTRLTVT.